The rows below give T cell receptor beta chains drawn from one sample of a study of blood T cells in healthy people across ages. TCRdb re-analysed the 5' RACE reads in MiXCR, keeping a single row per CDR3 protein. The sample contains about 620,000 distinct CDR3 sequences, 40% to 65% of which appear only once. Sequencing used blood. The receptor source for this set is a woman aged 80 or older in good health. Each CDR3 is given with its conserved first and last residue. A D gene is named only where the DNA matches it firmly. Some rows mark clone size as missing; the rest say once, few, many or name a class of expanded clone.

length | J | V | D | size | CDR3 | DNA
16 | TRBJ2-1 | TRBV7-3 | . | many | CASSLTYSGLPGEQFF | TGTGCCAGCAGCTTAACGTATAGCGGACTTCCGGGTGAGCAGTTCTTC
16 | TRBJ1-1 | TRBV18 | . | . | CASSPTPGGMNTEAFF | TGTGCCAGCTCACCAACCCCAGGAGGTATGAACACTGAAGCTTTCTTT
14 | TRBJ2-7 | TRBV5-5 | . | many | CASSWTTGGYEQYF | TGTGCCAGCAGCTGGACTACCGGGGGCTACGAGCAGTACTTC
17 | TRBJ2-1 | TRBV6-6 | TRBD1 | few | CASSYDPGQGALGEQFF | TGTGCCAGCAGTTACGATCCCGGACAGGGGGCGCTGGGTGAGCAGTTCTTC
14 | TRBJ1-2 | TRBV10-3 | TRBD1 | . | CAIRPGQGASGYTF | TGTGCCATCAGACCGGGACAGGGGGCTTCTGGCTACACCTTC
15 | TRBJ1-2 | TRBV4-1 | . | few | CASSQRAGGNYGYTF | TGCGCCAGCAGCCAAAGGGCTGGGGGGAACTATGGCTACACCTTC
17 | TRBJ2-7 | TRBV6-6 | . | . | CASSYSSIGTDFYEQYF | TGTGCCAGCAGTTACTCGAGTATCGGGACGGACTTCTACGAGCAGTACTTC
15 | TRBJ2-5 | TRBV5-1 | . | many | CASSLAGSHQETQYF | TGCGCCAGCAGCTTGGCCGGCAGCCACCAAGAGACCCAGTACTTC
13 | TRBJ2-1 | TRBV7-3 | . | . | CASSFGPSNEQFF | TGTGCCAGCAGCTTCGGCCCTAGCAATGAGCAGTTCTTC
11 | TRBJ1-2 | TRBV12-3/TRBV12-4 | . | . | CASSYTYGYTF | TGTGCCAGCAGTTATACTTACGGCTACACCTTC
15 | TRBJ2-3 | TRBV7-9 | TRBD2 | many | CASSLIAGGTDTQYF | TGTGCCAGCAGCTTGATCGCGGGGGGGACAGATACGCAGTATTTT
16 | TRBJ1-4 | TRBV7-9 | . | once | CASSLSESATSEKLFF | TGTGCCAGCAGCTTAAGCGAATCTGCAACTAGTGAAAAACTGTTTTTT
14 | TRBJ1-5 | TRBV20-1 | . | . | CSARMPGSNQPQHF | TGCAGTGCTAGAATGCCCGGGAGCAATCAGCCCCAGCATTTT
16 | TRBJ2-3 | TRBV29-1 | TRBD2 | few | CSVDKGVAGSTDTQYF | TGCAGCGTAGATAAGGGGGTAGCGGGATCCACAGATACGCAGTATTTT
16 | TRBJ2-5 | TRBV6-6 | TRBD2 | . | CASLELGGGLEETQYF | TGTGCCAGCTTAGAACTAGGCGGGGGTTTAGAAGAGACCCAGTACTTC
14 | TRBJ2-1 | TRBV24-1 | . | many | CATSAPDYRNEQFF | TGTGCCACCAGTGCTCCGGACTATCGCAATGAGCAGTTCTTC
15 | TRBJ2-1 | TRBV12-3/TRBV12-4 | . | once | CASSLVTGNYNEQFF | TGTGCCAGCAGTTTAGTAACGGGGAACTACAATGAGCAGTTCTTC
13 | TRBJ1-2 | TRBV7-3 | . | many | CASSNGGPGLYTF | TGTGCCAGCAGCAATGGCGGACCCGGCCTCTACACCTTC
18 | TRBJ2-1 | TRBV28 | TRBD2 | few | CASSLRPGLQRSYNEQFF | TGTGCCAGCAGTTTACGCCCGGGACTACAGCGCTCATACAATGAGCAGTTCTTC
14 | TRBJ2-3 | TRBV29-1 | . | . | CSVGLGSGWDTQYF | TGCAGCGTTGGGTTGGGGTCAGGGTGGGATACGCAGTATTTT
15 | TRBJ2-1 | TRBV6-2/TRBV6-3 | TRBD1 | . | CASRPTGTGINEQFF | TGTGCCAGCAGACCGACCGGGACAGGGATCAATGAGCAGTTCTTC
14 | TRBJ2-4 | TRBV14 | . | few | CASSQAGVGNIQYF | TGTGCCAGCAGCCAAGCAGGGGTCGGAAACATTCAGTACTTC
15 | TRBJ2-7 | TRBV10-3 | . | . | CAISEAYGRGYEQYF | TGTGCCATCAGTGAGGCATACGGGCGGGGCTACGAGCAGTACTTC
13 | TRBJ2-7 | TRBV13 | . | . | CASSSLGTYEQYF | TGTGCCAGCAGCTCCCTCGGGACCTACGAGCAGTACTTC
13 | TRBJ1-1 | TRBV12-3/TRBV12-4 | . | . | CASGMGVNTEAFF | TGTGCCAGCGGAATGGGAGTGAACACTGAAGCTTTCTTT
14 | TRBJ2-7 | TRBV12-3/TRBV12-4 | . | . | CASAETPINYEQYF | TGTGCCAGCGCCGAAACCCCCATAAACTACGAGCAGTACTTC
14 | TRBJ2-5 | TRBV27 | TRBD1 | . | CASSRITGEETQYF | TGTGCCAGCAGTCGAATAACAGGGGAAGAGACCCAGTACTTC
13 | TRBJ2-7 | TRBV11-2 | . | . | CASSRGGGYEQYF | TGTGCCAGCAGCCGAGGGGGTGGCTACGAGCAGTACTTC
15 | TRBJ1-2 | TRBV3-1 | TRBD1 | once | CASSPDRGFSYGYTF | TGTGCCAGCAGCCCAGACAGGGGGTTCTCCTATGGCTACACCTTC
13 | TRBJ1-2 | TRBV20-1 | TRBD1 | many | CSASGQGADGYTF | TGCAGTGCTTCAGGACAGGGGGCAGATGGCTACACCTTC